This TCR beta chain was observed in a study of T cell responses to AZD1222 COVID-19 vaccine. Looking at the study overall: Timing groups of about 4 and about 12 weeks for second doses were pooled. Study results and caveats: Dominant CD4 TCR responses targeted spike regions 160-218 and 743-854. Unmutated variant regions reportedly attract nearly half of all spike-specific TCRs. The repertoires were collected only after the peak T cell response.

Per germline, CDR1 SGHVS and CDR2 FQNEAQ. This CDR3 is built from 14 residues. Between the trimmed V and J ends, which lost 4 bases and 1 base, there was a span of 9 bases. Sequencing used immunoSEQ multiplex PCR; TCRdb keeps in-frame clones, though not all of them. The sample contains around 180,000 clones, approximately 86% of which appear only once. A word on this clone: What it binds is not known.

This sample comprised peripheral blood, obtained on day 0 of AZD1222 vaccination. This clonotype originated in an adult in good health. V is TRBV7-8 and J is TRBJ2-3; D is tentatively TRBD1 or TRBD2 (5 bases each). The chain's CDR3 is CASSWRGGTDTQYF. The DNA of the CDR3 is TGTGCCAGCAGCTGGAGAGGGGGCACAGATACGCAGTATTTT.